This T cell receptor (beta chain) was obtained from a study of beta chain features in type 1 diabetes. Study findings and constraints: Researchers report that Type 1 diabetes patients had moderately but significantly shorter TCRB CDR3s across all four CD4+ subsets.

Cells sorted by CD45RO/CCR7/CD25/CD127/CD95/CD27 comprised CD4+ naive, central memory, regulatory and stem cell-like memory cells. Reverse transcription of all isolated RNA meant that expressed TCRB transcripts were sequenced. Here immunoSEQ multiplex PCR was the method, and the copy in TCRdb shows in-frame clones only, minus some. The table lists roughly 330,000 clones, approximately 12% of them singletons. In the case of this clone: The antigen is not known.

The clonotype originates from a young woman with type 1 diabetes. The sample consisted of naive CD4+ T cells from blood.

The CDR3, as DNA: TGCGCCAGCAGCTTAACACCACAGGGGCAGGGAACCGGGGAGCTGTTTTTT. This codes for CASSLTPQGQGTGELFF. This chain uses TRBV5-1 with TRBJ2-2; 7 bases are shared with TRBD1. Per germline, CDR1 SGHRS and CDR2 YFSETQ. V gave up 2 bases and J gave up 5 bases; unmatched junction bases: 12. CDR3 length equals 17 residues.